This T cell receptor (beta chain) was captured by sequencing in a study of siplizumab effects on memory and regulatory T cells. Study results and limitations: Unstimulated subsets accounted for the mapping of only a minor share of the clones that were alloreactive. For siplizumab cultures, the suppressive function of their proliferating Tregs was not confirmed. Many proliferating CD4+ or CD8+ clones remained unclassified. Roughly 75-95% of them could not be assigned either a naive or a memory phenotype.

The CDR3 runs 11 residues. The germline V and J ends were trimmed by 3 bases and 7 bases, with 4 bases remaining between them. Per the germline V gene, CDR1 is MGHRA and CDR2 is YSYEKL. Of note for this clone: Its cognate antigen is unknown.

Sequencing used immunoSEQ multiplex PCR; TCRdb keeps in-frame clones, though not all of them. The sample lists about 50,000 clones; around 97% were seen once. The source material was naive CD8+ T cells sorted from blood. The chain recombines TRBV4-1 with TRBJ2-1; D unresolved. This clonotype originated in a human donor in good health. This CDR3 is CASSHGNEQFF. CDR3 nucleotide sequence: TGCGCCAGCAGCCATGGGAATGAGCAGTTCTTC.